The text below deals with one T cell receptor (beta chain). Libraries were prepared by immunoSEQ multiplex PCR; TCRdb keeps only in-frame clonotypes and omits some of them. The repertoire consists of 57,000 or so clones, with more than 85% occurring once and the leading ten covering about 0.66%. The source of the sample is a study of OX40 agonist ivuxolimab in advanced cancers. Turning to the study itself: Patients were given ivuxolimab, an antibody that agonizes OX40 (CD134).

Germline CDR1 is SGHNT and CDR2 is YYREEE (reference sequence). Trimming took 5 bases from V and 9 from J; bases not matched to a gene: 12. This CDR3 is 14 amino acids long. Excluded were patients having autoimmune disease history or systemic immunosuppression. The source is an adult with an advanced solid tumor such as melanoma, head and neck, liver or kidney cancer. The chain is built from TRBV5-4 and TRBJ1-1; TRBD1 matches at 8 bases. This specimen consisted of CD4+ or CD8+ T cells sorted from blood, obtained in a trial of the OX40 agonist ivuxolimab. The CDR3 DNA reads TGTGCCAGCAGAATTTTCGGGACAGGAGGAAAAGCTTTCTTT. Amino acid sequence: CASRIFGTGGKAFF.